The T cell receptor beta chain under discussion was sequenced for a study of T cells in Graves' hyperthyroidism and ophthalmopathy. Among the patients, aged 18 to 65, hyperthyroidism was newly diagnosed and had lasted under 2 months. Reasons for excluding patients were uncontrolled infection, other autoimmune disease, pregnancy or lactation. This clonotype showed up many times. This CDR3 spans 13 amino acids. Germline V gene data show CDR1 as SQVTM and CDR2 as ANQGSEA. Trimming left V 4 bases short and J 3 bases short, with 12 bases between. RNA transcripts were the template for amplifying TCR beta CDR3 regions. The TCR CDR3 first-round RT-PCR relied on the HTBI primer set. TCRdb re-called the multiplex PCR reads through MiXCR, storing one row per CDR3 protein. The sample includes about 740,000 distinct CDR3 sequences, 13% to 15% of them seen just once.

This TCR derives from a woman between 18 and 29 years old with Graves' hyperthyroidism. This chain joins TRBV29-1 and TRBJ1-1; no definite D call. Specimen: blood. In DNA, the CDR3 is TGCAGCGTTGGCTCCCGGCAAGACACTGAAGCTTTCTTT. Protein product: CSVGSRQDTEAFF.